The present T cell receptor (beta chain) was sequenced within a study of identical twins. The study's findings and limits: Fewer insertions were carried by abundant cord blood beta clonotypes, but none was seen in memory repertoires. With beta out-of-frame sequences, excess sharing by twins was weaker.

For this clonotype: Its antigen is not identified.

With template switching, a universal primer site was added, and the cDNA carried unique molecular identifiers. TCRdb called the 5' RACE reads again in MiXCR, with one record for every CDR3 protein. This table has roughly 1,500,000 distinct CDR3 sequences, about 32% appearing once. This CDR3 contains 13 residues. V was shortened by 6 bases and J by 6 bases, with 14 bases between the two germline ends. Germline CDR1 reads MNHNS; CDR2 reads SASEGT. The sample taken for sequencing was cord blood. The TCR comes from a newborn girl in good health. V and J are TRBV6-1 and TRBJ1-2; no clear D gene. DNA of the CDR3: TGTGCCAGCAGGTCTGGACGGGTGGATGGCTACACCTTC. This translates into CASRSGRVDGYTF.